This TCR beta chain was recovered during a study of technical replicates of blood from four donors. Clones were read by immunoSEQ multiplex PCR, and TCRdb kept only the in-frame ones, dropping some. Of 51,000 or so clones listed, roughly 90% are singletons. V lost 2 bases, J lost 1 base, and 12 bases lay in between. CDR1 is SEHNR and CDR2 is FQNEAQ in the germline V gene (reference sequence). There are 16 residues in the CDR3. The chain joins TRBV7-9 to TRBJ1-3; no definite D call. This clonotype originated in a human donor in good health. Some clones in this sample may be carry-over from other donors' samples. The sequenced sample was PBMCs. The CDR3 loop reads CASSLQDTLSGNTIYF. CDR3 bases: TGTGCCAGCAGCTTACAAGACACATTGTCTGGAAACACCATATATTTT.